This T cell receptor (beta chain) was sequenced in a study of tumor-infiltrating lymphocytes in localized non-small cell lung cancer. Study-level background: From each patient, both tumor and uninvolved lung, non-adjacent to tumor, were sampled.

Study-level results: Different pieces of the same tissue went to different assays, confounding technical variation with intratumor heterogeneity. T-cell fraction did not differ between immunotypes IM1 and IM2.

With regard to this clone: The antigen remains undetermined.

The assay was immunoSEQ multiplex PCR, and TCRdb's table has in-frame clones only and misses some. This table has 9,500 to 13,000 clones, 60% appearing once. Germline V gene lookup returns CDR1 SGDLS and CDR2 YYNGEE. V lost 1 base and J 0 bases, leaving 10 bases between the germline ends. This CDR3 has 16 amino acids. The TCR originated in a human donor with non-small cell lung cancer. This chain connects TRBV9 to TRBJ2-2, with D tentatively TRBD1 (6 bases). The sequencing sample was made of uninvolved lung tissue not adjacent to the tumor. For the CDR3, the DNA is TGTGCCAGCAGCGTAACTCAGGGGCCGAACACCGGGGAGCTGTTTTTT. Protein sequence: CASSVTQGPNTGELFF.